This T cell receptor (beta chain) was sequenced for a study of Ad26.COV2.S vaccination and SARS-CoV-2 variants. As for the study in general: Administration of Ad26.COV2.S was intramuscular, either once or twice 56 days apart.

Treatment of the sample: some 19 received Ad26.COV2.S at low or high dose, single or two shots; roughly five received placebo; per-sample allocation not given. Collection of samples fell on day 63 after the first vaccine or placebo injection. Study-wide points: Vaccinated and placebo-treated recipients had similar non-spike TCR breadth.

Libraries were prepared by immunoSEQ multiplex PCR; TCRdb keeps only in-frame clonotypes and omits some of them. The sample has 360,000 or so clones, over 75% seen once; the top ten hold under 2%. The germline gives CDR1 SQVTM, CDR2 ANQGSEA. CDR3 size: 14 residues. Unmatched junction bases numbered 9, after V lost 6 bases and J lost 3 bases. On this clone itself: Its antigen is currently unknown.

Source: peripheral blood, taken in a trial of Ad26.COV2.S vaccine versus placebo. The TCR sequence derives from a person aged 18 to 65 who received the Ad26.COV2.S COVID-19 vaccine or a placebo. This chain joins TRBV29-1 and TRBJ2-3, with 7 bases that match TRBD1. The CDR3 here is CSVEGSRGTDTQYF. CDR3 DNA sequence: TGCAGCGTAGAGGGTAGCAGGGGGACAGATACGCAGTATTTT.